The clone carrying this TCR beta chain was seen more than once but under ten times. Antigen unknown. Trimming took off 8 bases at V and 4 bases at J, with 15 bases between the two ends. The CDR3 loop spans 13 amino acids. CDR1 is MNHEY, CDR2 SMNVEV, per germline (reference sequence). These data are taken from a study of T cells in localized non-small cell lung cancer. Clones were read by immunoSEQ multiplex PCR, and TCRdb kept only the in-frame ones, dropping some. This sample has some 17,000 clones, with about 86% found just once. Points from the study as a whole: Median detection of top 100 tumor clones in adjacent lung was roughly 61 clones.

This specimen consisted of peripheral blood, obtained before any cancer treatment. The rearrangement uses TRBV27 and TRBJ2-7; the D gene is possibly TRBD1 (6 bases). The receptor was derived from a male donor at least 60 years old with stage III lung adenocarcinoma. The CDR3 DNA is TGTGCCAGCTCCAGGACAGTAGTTTACGAGCAGTACTTC. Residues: CASSRTVVYEQYF.